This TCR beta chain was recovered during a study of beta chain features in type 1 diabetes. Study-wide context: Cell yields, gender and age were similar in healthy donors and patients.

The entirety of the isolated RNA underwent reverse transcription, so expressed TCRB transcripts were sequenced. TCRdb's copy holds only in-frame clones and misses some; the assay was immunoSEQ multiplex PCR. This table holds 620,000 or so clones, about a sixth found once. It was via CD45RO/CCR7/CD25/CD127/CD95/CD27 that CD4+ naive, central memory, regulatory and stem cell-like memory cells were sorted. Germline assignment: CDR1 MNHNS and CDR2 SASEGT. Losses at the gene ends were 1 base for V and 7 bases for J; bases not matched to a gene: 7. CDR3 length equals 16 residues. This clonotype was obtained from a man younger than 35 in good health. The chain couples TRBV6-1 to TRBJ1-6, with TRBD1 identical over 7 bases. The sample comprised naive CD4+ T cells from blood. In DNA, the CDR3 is TGTGCCAGCAGTGAAGGGTGGAGGGGGCAAAATTCACCCCTCCACTTT. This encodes CASSEGWRGQNSPLHF.